Below are 14 T cell receptor beta chains sequenced from a single sample in a study of cytomegalovirus exposure and HLA in healthy donors. PCR was performed using 60 Vbeta and 13 Jbeta primers. Only in-frame clones appear in the TCRdb table, and some are missing; sequencing was by immunoSEQ multiplex PCR. The profile shows 150,000 to 200,000 clones, 75% to 90% of them singletons. The sequencing sample was made of PBMCs. These receptors were obtained from a woman aged 18 to 35 in good health and CMV-seronegative.

This clone has only a few counts. The chain uses TRBV6-4 and TRBJ2-6; possible D gene TRBD1, 6 bases. This CDR3 region has 16 residues. The V and J ends lost 6 bases and 0 bases respectively, with 12 bases between them. Germline V gene sequence: CDR1 MRHNA, CDR2 SNTAGT. The CDR3, as DNA: TGTGCCAGCAGCCAAACAGGGACCTCTGGGGCCAACGTCCTGACTTTC. This sequence encodes CASSQTGTSGANVLTF.

The chain employs TRBV15 and TRBJ1-1, with D maybe TRBD1 (6 bases). The germline V gene has CDR1 LNHNV and CDR2 YYDKDF (reference sequence). Trimming took 8 bases from V and 1 from J, leaving 11 bases between them. This CDR3 region has 13 residues. CDR3 DNA sequence: TGTGCCACCCAGGGACAAGGGAACACTGAAGCTTTCTTT. The encoded protein is CATQGQGNTEAFF.

This rearrangement joins TRBV28 to TRBJ2-3, with D possibly matching TRBD1 (6 bases). CDR3 size: 14 residues. V lost 2 bases, J lost 0 bases, and 6 bases lay in between. Germline loops: CDR1 MDHEN, CDR2 SYDVKM. CDR3 amino acids: CASSLGGSTDTQYF. CDR3 DNA sequence: TGTGCCAGCAGTTTAGGGGGCAGCACAGATACGCAGTATTTT.

The V gene is TRBV19, the J gene TRBJ2-7, with D perhaps matching TRBD1 (5 bases). The CDR3 contains 13 residues. Germline lookup yields CDR1 LNHDA and CDR2 SQIVND (reference sequence). V dropped 2 bases and J dropped 6 bases, with 11 bases sitting between them. The CDR3 loop is CASSIYAGIEQYF. In DNA, the CDR3 is TGTGCCAGTAGTATATATGCAGGGATCGAGCAGTACTTC.

This chain joins TRBV30 and TRBJ2-6; possibly TRBD1 for D (6 bases). V lost 5 bases and J lost 10, with 12 bases in between. Germline V CDR1 and CDR2: GTSNPN, SVGIG (reference sequence). CDR3 length: 12 amino acids. CDR3 loop: CAWSTGWNVLTF. In DNA form, the CDR3 reads TGTGCCTGGTCCACAGGGTGGAACGTCCTGACTTTC.

The rearrangement uses TRBV4-1 and TRBJ2-1; D remains unclear. The CDR3 runs to 16 residues. Germline values: CDR1 MGHRA, CDR2 YSYEKL. The V end was cut by 0 bases, the J end by 0 bases, with 9 bases between. The CDR3 loop reads CASSQETSSSYNEQFF. CDR3 DNA: TGCGCCAGCAGCCAAGAAACCTCTAGCTCCTACAATGAGCAGTTCTTC.

V is TRBV27 and J is TRBJ2-7; 10 nucleotides agree with TRBD1. The CDR3 covers 14 residues. V lost 5 bases and J lost 9; bases outside the gene matches: 10. The V gene's germline CDR1 is MNHEY and CDR2 SMNVEV (reference sequence). The CDR3 loop is CASSATGGAIGQYF. CDR3 nucleotides: TGTGCCAGCAGTGCGACAGGGGGCGCCATCGGGCAGTACTTC.

The chain carries TRBV11-2 and TRBJ2-1; maybe TRBD1 (6 bases). V lost 6 bases and J 3 bases, leaving 15 bases between the germline ends. The CDR3 spans 15 residues. Per the germline V gene, CDR1 is SGHAT and CDR2 is FQNNGV. The CDR3 protein is CASRTPGHLYNEQFF. The CDR3 region has the DNA TGTGCCAGCAGGACACCGGGACATCTCTACAATGAGCAGTTCTTC.

The chain is built from TRBV19 and TRBJ1-1; D perhaps matches TRBD1 (5 bases). V was clipped by 8 bases and J by 0 bases, with 13 bases between them. The CDR3 sequence is 14 residues long. Germline values: CDR1 LNHDA, CDR2 SQIVND (reference sequence). CDR3 nucleotides: TGTGCCAGTGTCCAGCGGGGCCTGAACACTGAAGCTTTCTTT. It translates to CASVQRGLNTEAFF.

The chain recombines TRBV9 with TRBJ2-3; D perhaps matches TRBD2 (7 bases). Germline V gives CDR1 SGDLS, CDR2 YYNGEE. The CDR3 has 20 residues. Trimming left V 4 bases short and J 0 bases short, with 27 bases between. CDR3 nucleotides: TGTGCCAGCAGCCCCAAGGGGCTGGCCCAGGGGAGGGCTAGCACAGATACGCAGTATTTT. This sequence encodes CASSPKGLAQGRASTDTQYF.

This chain joins TRBV28 and TRBJ1-2, with 8 bases fitting TRBD1. V dropped 4 bases and J dropped 5; count of bases not matched to a gene: 21. The germline V gene encodes CDR1 MDHEN and CDR2 SYDVKM. The CDR3 contains 19 residues. The CDR3 is CASSSLHEDRAWETYGYTF. Written as DNA, the CDR3 is TGTGCCAGCAGTTCCCTTCATGAGGACAGGGCATGGGAGACGTATGGCTACACCTTC.

The rearrangement joins TRBV29-1 to TRBJ2-7; 7 positions agree with TRBD1. There are 12 residues in the CDR3. After removal of 7 bases from V and 4 bases from J, the junction contained 7 bases not matched to a gene. Germline V gives CDR1 SQVTM, CDR2 ANQGSEA. The CDR3 nucleotides read TGCAGCGCGCACCAACAGGGGTACGAGCAGTACTTC. This translates into CSAHQQGYEQYF.

The V and J genes are TRBV29-1 and TRBJ1-2; D not certain. V lost 3 bases and J lost 8, with 13 bases in between. Germline assignment: CDR1 SQVTM and CDR2 ANQGSEA. The CDR3 covers 12 residues. The CDR3 nucleotides are TGCAGCGTTGACGGGATAGGAAAAGGCTACACCTTC. Its translation is CSVDGIGKGYTF.

The chain links TRBV27 to TRBJ2-1, with 16 bases that match TRBD2. The germline gives CDR1 MNHEY, CDR2 SMNVEV (reference sequence). The CDR3 covers 17 residues. J was trimmed by 7 bases and V by 6 bases; bases with no gene match: 9. CDR3 DNA sequence: TGTGCCAGCAGAGTCTCCCTGGGACTAGCGGGGGGGAATGAGCAGTTCTTC. It is translated as CASRVSLGLAGGNEQFF.